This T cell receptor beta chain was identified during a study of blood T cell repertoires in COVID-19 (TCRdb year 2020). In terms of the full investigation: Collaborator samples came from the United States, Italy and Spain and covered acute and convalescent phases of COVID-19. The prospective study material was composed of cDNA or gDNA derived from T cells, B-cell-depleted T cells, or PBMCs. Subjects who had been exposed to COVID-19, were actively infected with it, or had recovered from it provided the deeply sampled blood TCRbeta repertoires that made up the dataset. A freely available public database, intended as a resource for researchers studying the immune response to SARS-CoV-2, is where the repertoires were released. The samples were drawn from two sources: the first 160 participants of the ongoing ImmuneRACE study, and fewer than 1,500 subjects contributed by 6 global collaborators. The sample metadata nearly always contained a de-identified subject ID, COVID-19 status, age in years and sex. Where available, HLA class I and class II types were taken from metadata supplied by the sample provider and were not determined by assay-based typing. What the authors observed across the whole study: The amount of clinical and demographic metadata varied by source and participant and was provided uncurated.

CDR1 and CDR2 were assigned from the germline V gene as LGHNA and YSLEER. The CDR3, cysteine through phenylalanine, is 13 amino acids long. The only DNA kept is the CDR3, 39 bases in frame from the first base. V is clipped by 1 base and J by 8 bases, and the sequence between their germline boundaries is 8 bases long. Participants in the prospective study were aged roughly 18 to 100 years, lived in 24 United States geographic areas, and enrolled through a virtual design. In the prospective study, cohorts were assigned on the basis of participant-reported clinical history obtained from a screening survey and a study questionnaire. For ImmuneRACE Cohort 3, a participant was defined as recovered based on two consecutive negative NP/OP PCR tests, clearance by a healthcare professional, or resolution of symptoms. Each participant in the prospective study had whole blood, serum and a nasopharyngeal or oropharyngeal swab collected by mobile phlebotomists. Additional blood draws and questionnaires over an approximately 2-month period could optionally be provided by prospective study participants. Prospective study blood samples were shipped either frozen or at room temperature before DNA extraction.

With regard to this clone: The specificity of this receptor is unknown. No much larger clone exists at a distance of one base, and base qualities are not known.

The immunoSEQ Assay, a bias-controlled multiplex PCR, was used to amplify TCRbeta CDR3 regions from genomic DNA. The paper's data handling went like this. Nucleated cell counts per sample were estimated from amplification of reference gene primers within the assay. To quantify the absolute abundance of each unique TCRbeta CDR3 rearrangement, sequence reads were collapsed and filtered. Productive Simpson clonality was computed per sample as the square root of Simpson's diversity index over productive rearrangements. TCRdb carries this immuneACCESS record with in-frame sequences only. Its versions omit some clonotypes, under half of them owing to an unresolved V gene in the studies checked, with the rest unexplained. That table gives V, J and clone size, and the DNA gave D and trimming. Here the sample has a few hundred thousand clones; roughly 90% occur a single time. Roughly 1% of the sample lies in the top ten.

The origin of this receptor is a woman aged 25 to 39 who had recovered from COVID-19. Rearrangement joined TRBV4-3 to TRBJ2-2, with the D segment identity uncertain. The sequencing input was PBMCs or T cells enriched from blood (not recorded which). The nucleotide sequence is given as TGCGCCAGCAGCCAAGGGCTCATAGGGGAGCTGTTTTTT. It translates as CASSQGLIGELFF.